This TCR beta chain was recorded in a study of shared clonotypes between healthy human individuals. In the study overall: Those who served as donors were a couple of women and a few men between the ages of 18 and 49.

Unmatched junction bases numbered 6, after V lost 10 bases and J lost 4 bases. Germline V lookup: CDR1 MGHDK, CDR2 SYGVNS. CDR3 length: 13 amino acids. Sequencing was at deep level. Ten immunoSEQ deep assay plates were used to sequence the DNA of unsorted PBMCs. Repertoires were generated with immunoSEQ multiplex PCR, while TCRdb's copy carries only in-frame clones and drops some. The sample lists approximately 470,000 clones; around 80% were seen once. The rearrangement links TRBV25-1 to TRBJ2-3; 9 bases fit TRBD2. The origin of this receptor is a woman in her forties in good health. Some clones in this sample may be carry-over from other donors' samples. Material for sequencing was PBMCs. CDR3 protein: CATSGLAADTQYF. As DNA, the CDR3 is TGTGCCACCTCGGGACTAGCCGCAGATACGCAGTATTTT.